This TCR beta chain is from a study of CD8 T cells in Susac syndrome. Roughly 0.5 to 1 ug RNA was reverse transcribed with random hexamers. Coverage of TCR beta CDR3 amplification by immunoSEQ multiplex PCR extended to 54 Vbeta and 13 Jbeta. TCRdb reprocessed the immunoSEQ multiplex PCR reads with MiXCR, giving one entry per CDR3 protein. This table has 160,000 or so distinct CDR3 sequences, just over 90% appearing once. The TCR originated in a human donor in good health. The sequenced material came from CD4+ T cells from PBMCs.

In nucleotides, the CDR3 is TGTGCCAGCAGTCACGAGACAGCGTGTGGCTACGAGCAGTACTTC. Translating gives CASSHETACGYEQYF. The V gene is TRBV6-8, the J gene TRBJ2-7; possibly TRBD1 for D (5 bases). Germline-derived CDR1 and CDR2 are MNHGY and SAAAGT. This CDR3 is built from 15 residues. Trimming removed 5 bases from V and 3 bases from J, with 17 bases in between.